This T cell receptor (beta chain) was recovered during a study of T cell responses to AZD1222 COVID-19 vaccine. Findings and limits, study-wide: The study found Spike-specific TCR breadth and depth rose after two AZD1222 doses.

About this clone itself: The antigen is unknown.

Clones were read by immunoSEQ multiplex PCR, and TCRdb kept only the in-frame ones, dropping some. The table shows about 150,000 clones, with about 87% occurring only once. Trimming took off 4 bases at V and 8 bases at J, with 10 bases between the two ends. The germline V gene has CDR1 SGHDT and CDR2 YYEEEE. There are 12 residues in the CDR3. V usage is TRBV5-6 and J usage is TRBJ2-1, with D tentatively TRBD1 (6 bases). This specimen consisted of peripheral blood, obtained on day 0 of MenACWY control vaccination. This receptor was taken from an adult in good health. In DNA, the CDR3 is TGTGCCAGCAGCCATAACAGGGATGAGCAGTTCTTC. Its protein product is CASSHNRDEQFF.